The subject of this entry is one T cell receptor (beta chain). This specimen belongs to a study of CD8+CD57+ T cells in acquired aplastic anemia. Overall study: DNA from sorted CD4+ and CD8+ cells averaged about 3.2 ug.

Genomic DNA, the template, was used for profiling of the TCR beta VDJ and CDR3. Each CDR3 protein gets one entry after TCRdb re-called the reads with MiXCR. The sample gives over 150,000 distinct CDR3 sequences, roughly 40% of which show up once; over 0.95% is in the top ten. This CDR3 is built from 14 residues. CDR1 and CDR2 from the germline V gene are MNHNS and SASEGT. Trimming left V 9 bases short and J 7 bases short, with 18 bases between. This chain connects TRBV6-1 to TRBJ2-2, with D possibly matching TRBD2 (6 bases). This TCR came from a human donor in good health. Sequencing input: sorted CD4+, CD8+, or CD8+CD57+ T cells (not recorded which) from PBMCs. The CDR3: CASRRGRFDGELFF. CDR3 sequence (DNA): TGTGCCAGTAGACGGGGGAGGTTTGACGGGGAGCTGTTTTTT.